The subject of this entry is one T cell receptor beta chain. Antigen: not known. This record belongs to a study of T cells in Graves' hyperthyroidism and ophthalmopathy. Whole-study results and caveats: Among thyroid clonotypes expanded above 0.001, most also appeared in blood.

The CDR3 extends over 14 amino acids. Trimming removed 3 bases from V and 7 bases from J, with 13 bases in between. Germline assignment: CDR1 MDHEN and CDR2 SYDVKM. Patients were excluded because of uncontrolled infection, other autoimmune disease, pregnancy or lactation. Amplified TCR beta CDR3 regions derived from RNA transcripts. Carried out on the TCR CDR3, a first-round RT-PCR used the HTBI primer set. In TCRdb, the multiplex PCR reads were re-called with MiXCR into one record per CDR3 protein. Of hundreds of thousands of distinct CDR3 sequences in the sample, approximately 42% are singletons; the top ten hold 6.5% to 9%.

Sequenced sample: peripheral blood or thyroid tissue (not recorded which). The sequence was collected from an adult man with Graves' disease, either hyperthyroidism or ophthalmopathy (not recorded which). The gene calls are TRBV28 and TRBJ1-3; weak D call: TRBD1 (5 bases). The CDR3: CASSFGQFWNTIYF. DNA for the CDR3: TGTGCCAGCAGTTTCGGACAATTCTGGAACACCATATATTTT.